This TCR beta chain came from a study of T cells after yellow fever vaccination. TCRdb itself ran the 5' RACE reads through MiXCR, one entry per CDR3 protein. Found here are over 65,000 distinct CDR3 sequences, 13% of them singletons; the top ten hold about 26%. From germline, CDR1 is SNHLY and CDR2 FYNNEI. The V end lost 4 bases, the J end lost 6 bases, and 12 bases lay between the germline ends. There are 13 residues in the CDR3. The chain carries TRBV2 and TRBJ1-1; tentatively, D is TRBD1 (5 bases). The receptor's source is a young man who received the YFV17D yellow fever vaccine. The sample in question was CD8+ T cells not binding an NS4B(214-222) dextramer, sorted from PBMCs, obtained less than 25 days after the first yellow fever vaccination. DNA of the CDR3: TGTGCCAGCAGTGCGGGGCTGAAGGCTGAAGCTTTCTTT. It codes for CASSAGLKAEAFF.